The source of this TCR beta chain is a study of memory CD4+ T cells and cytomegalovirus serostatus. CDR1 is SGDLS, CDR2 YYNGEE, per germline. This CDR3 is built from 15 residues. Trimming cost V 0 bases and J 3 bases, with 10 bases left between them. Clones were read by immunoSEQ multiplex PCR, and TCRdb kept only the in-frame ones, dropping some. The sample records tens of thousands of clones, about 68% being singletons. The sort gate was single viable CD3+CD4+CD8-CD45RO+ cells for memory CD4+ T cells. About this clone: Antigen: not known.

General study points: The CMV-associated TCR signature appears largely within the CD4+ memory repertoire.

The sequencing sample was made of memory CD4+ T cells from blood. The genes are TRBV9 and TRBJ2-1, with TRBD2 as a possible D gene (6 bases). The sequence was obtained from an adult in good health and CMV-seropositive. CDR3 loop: CASSVAGEFYNEQFF. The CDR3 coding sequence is TGTGCCAGCAGCGTAGCGGGAGAGTTCTACAATGAGCAGTTCTTC.